Listed below are T cell receptor beta chains from one sample, sequenced in a study of human T cells and chemical hapten exposure. MiXCR, applied by TCRdb to the RACE reads, yields one record per CDR3 protein. The data show 330,000 or so distinct CDR3 sequences, about 6% seen once. Source: whole blood, taken in connection with sensitization to the hapten diphenylcyclopropenone (DPC). These receptors were collected from a woman between 18 and 29 years old with alopecia areata. Some clones in this sample may be carry-over from other donors' samples. Each CDR3 is given with its conserved first and last residue. D genes are given only for firm matches. Only some rows state a clone size, as once, few, many or a class for expanded clones.

cdr3_nt	cdr3_aa	j_call	v_call	d_call	clone_size
TGCAGCGTCTACAGGGGCAGCTTTGAAGCTTTCTTT	CSVYRGSFEAFF	TRBJ1-1	TRBV29-1	TRBD1	NA
TGCAGTGCTAGAGTGGGACTAGGCGTAGACGGGGAGCTGTTTTTT	CSARVGLGVDGELFF	TRBJ2-2	TRBV20-1	TRBD2	few
TGTGCCATCAGTGGGGACAGGTCCTACGAGCAGTACTTC	CAISGDRSYEQYF	TRBJ2-7	TRBV10-3	TRBD1	few
TGTGCCAGCAGTCGACTAATCGGGGAGCTGTTTTTT	CASSRLIGELFF	TRBJ2-2	TRBV6-5	NA	NA
TGTGCCAGCAGTGGGACAGCCCGAAATCAGCCCCAGCATTTT	CASSGTARNQPQHF	TRBJ1-5	TRBV12-3/TRBV12-4	TRBD1	few
TGTGCCAGCAGCCAACCAGACAGGGGTAATGAAAAACTGTTTTTT	CASSQPDRGNEKLFF	TRBJ1-4	TRBV5-5	TRBD1	many
TGTGCCAGCCGATATGCACAGGAGAACACTGAAGCTTTCTTT	CASRYAQENTEAFF	TRBJ1-1	TRBV12-3/TRBV12-4	NA	many
TGCGCCAGCAGCCAAGATACCCAGACATATAGCAATCAGCCCCAGCATTTT	CASSQDTQTYSNQPQHF	TRBJ1-5	TRBV4-1	NA	NA
TGTGCCAGCAGCTTATTACCTAGCAATCAGCCCCAGCATTTT	CASSLLPSNQPQHF	TRBJ1-5	TRBV7-6	NA	NA
TGCGCCAGCAGCTTGGACAAAAACATTCAGTACTTC	CASSLDKNIQYF	TRBJ2-4	TRBV5-1	NA	NA
TGTGCCACCAGTGATCAACCCGCCGGGACAGGGACAGATACGCAGTATTTT	CATSDQPAGTGTDTQYF	TRBJ2-3	TRBV24-1	TRBD1	many
TGTGCCAGCAGTTTTAGGCGGGGGGGCCGTGTCTCGTACAATGAGCAGTTCTTC	CASSFRRGGRVSYNEQFF	TRBJ2-1	TRBV27	TRBD2	NA
TGTGCCAGCAGTGGGGTCACTGAAGCTTTCTTT	CASSGVTEAFF	TRBJ1-1	TRBV5-6	NA	NA
TGTGCCAGCAGCTTAGTCAGGGAGGGGACTGAAGCTTTCTTT	CASSLVREGTEAFF	TRBJ1-1	TRBV7-9	NA	many
TGTGCCAGCTCATCCGGACCTCTCTACGAGCAGTACTTC	CASSSGPLYEQYF	TRBJ2-7	TRBV18	NA	many
TGTGCCAGCAGTTCTACTAGCGGGGGGCCAGATACGCAGTATTTT	CASSSTSGGPDTQYF	TRBJ2-3	TRBV11-2	TRBD2	few
TGTGCCAGCAGCCAAGATTTAGCAGGCGGGGATAGCAATCAGCCCCAGCATTTT	CASSQDLAGGDSNQPQHF	TRBJ1-5	TRBV4-2	NA	few
TGTGCCAGCAGTCAGCGGGGCTCCGCACAGTCCCAGCATTTT	CASSQRGSAQSQHF	TRBJ1-5	TRBV6-2/TRBV6-3	NA	many
TGTGCCAGCAGTTACTTGACGGTCGGCTACGAGCAGTACTTC	CASSYLTVGYEQYF	TRBJ2-7	TRBV6-2/TRBV6-3	NA	NA
TGCAGCGGATTCGATCCACAGGACTATGGCTACACCTTC	CSGFDPQDYGYTF	TRBJ1-2	TRBV29-1	NA	many
TGCAGTGCCCTCGACCAATCCGCTGGTCGATACGAGCAGTACTTC	CSALDQSAGRYEQYF	TRBJ2-7	TRBV20-1	NA	NA
TGTGCCAGCAGCTTAAAGGGGGCGCGGGATAGCAATCAGCCCCAGCATTTT	CASSLKGARDSNQPQHF	TRBJ1-5	TRBV7-8	TRBD1	few
TGTGCCAGCAGCCATGGACGTGGACGCGAGACCCAGTACTTC	CASSHGRGRETQYF	TRBJ2-5	TRBV6-5	NA	NA
TGTGCCAGCAGCTCGGACCCGATAAACACAGATACGCAGTATTTT	CASSSDPINTDTQYF	TRBJ2-3	TRBV7-2	NA	many
TGTGCCAGCAGCACCCACAGGGTCGAGAGTACTGAAGCTTTCTTT	CASSTHRVESTEAFF	TRBJ1-1	TRBV7-2	NA	many
TGTGCCACCCTAACCGGGACAGTGGAACAAGAGACCCAGTACTTC	CATLTGTVEQETQYF	TRBJ2-5	TRBV6-2/TRBV6-3	TRBD1	NA
TGTGCCAGCAGGGGACAGGACAACTATGGCTACACCTTC	CASRGQDNYGYTF	TRBJ1-2	TRBV6-1	TRBD1	NA
TGTGCCAGCACTCCCGGGACAGGCGGCAATCAGCCCCAGCATTTT	CASTPGTGGNQPQHF	TRBJ1-5	TRBV6-2/TRBV6-3	TRBD1	few
TGCAGCGTTCTGAGTGATATGAACACTGAAGCTTTCTTT	CSVLSDMNTEAFF	TRBJ1-1	TRBV29-1	NA	many
TGCGCCAGCACCATGGGACTAGCGGGGGGCACAGATACGCAGTATTTT	CASTMGLAGGTDTQYF	TRBJ2-3	TRBV5-1	TRBD2	NA
TGTGCCAGCAAGGGGACTAGCGACACAGATACGCAGTATTTT	CASKGTSDTDTQYF	TRBJ2-3	TRBV6-1	TRBD2	many
TGTGCCATCAGTGAATTCCCAGGGGGCGGGTACGAGCAGTACTTC	CAISEFPGGGYEQYF	TRBJ2-7	TRBV10-3	TRBD1	few
TGTGCCAGCAGTAAACTAGCGGGGGGTGGTGAGCAGTTCTTC	CASSKLAGGGEQFF	TRBJ2-1	TRBV28	TRBD2	many
TGTGCCAGCAGCTTATTGGGGGTACGGACCACTGAAGCTTTCTTT	CASSLLGVRTTEAFF	TRBJ1-1	TRBV7-9	NA	NA
TGTGCCAGCAGGGAGGGGGGCCAGCCCCAGCATTTT	CASREGGQPQHF	TRBJ1-5	TRBV28	NA	many
TGTGCCAGCTCACCACCCCAAGGGACCTACTCACAGGCGCAGTATTTT	CASSPPQGTYSQAQYF	TRBJ2-3	TRBV18	NA	NA
TGTGCCAGCAGCCCAACGGTTATAGGTTCCTACGAGCAGTACTTC	CASSPTVIGSYEQYF	TRBJ2-7	TRBV2	NA	NA
TGTGCCAGCAGCCGACAGGGAGTATACTATGGCTACACCTTC	CASSRQGVYYGYTF	TRBJ1-2	TRBV12-3/TRBV12-4	TRBD1	few
TGTGCCAGCAGCTACACAGGGGCCGCCGGGGAGCAGTACTTC	CASSYTGAAGEQYF	TRBJ2-7	TRBV9	TRBD1	few
TGTGCCAGCAGCCAAGATCGAGGAGTCGAGCAGTACTTC	CASSQDRGVEQYF	TRBJ2-7	TRBV14	NA	many
TGCGCCAGCAGCTCGGACGATATATCCTACGAGCAGTACTTC	CASSSDDISYEQYF	TRBJ2-7	TRBV5-1	NA	NA
TGCGCCAGCAGCCAAGATCTCACTAGTGCAGATACGCAGTATTTT	CASSQDLTSADTQYF	TRBJ2-3	TRBV4-1	NA	NA
TGTGCCAGCAGCTTGGAACCGGGAGCATCTGGAAACACCATATATTTT	CASSLEPGASGNTIYF	TRBJ1-3	TRBV5-5	NA	many
TGCAGCGCTTACAGGGGATTTAACTATGGCTACACCTTC	CSAYRGFNYGYTF	TRBJ1-2	TRBV29-1	TRBD1	many
TGTGCCAGCAGTTTCGGACTAGCCCCGCACAGCTCCTACGAGCAGTACTTC	CASSFGLAPHSSYEQYF	TRBJ2-7	TRBV6-2/TRBV6-3	TRBD2	few
TGTGCCAGCAGTTTACGCCCGGTCACCGGGGAGCTGTTTTTT	CASSLRPVTGELFF	TRBJ2-2	TRBV12-3/TRBV12-4	NA	NA
TGTGCCAGCTCACCTCCAGGTGGGGACACCATATATTTT	CASSPPGGDTIYF	TRBJ1-3	TRBV18	NA	few
TGTGCCAGCAGTCTCGGGACAGGGAGTTCACCCCTCCACTTT	CASSLGTGSSPLHF	TRBJ1-6	TRBV28	TRBD1	few
TGTGCCAGCAGTCCCGGGACTAGCGACGTATTCTACGAGCAGTACTTC	CASSPGTSDVFYEQYF	TRBJ2-7	TRBV6-6	TRBD2	few
TGTGCCAGCACCATAAGTCTGGGACACGGGAGCTCCTACGAGCAGTACTTC	CASTISLGHGSSYEQYF	TRBJ2-7	TRBV28	NA	few
TGCGCCAGCAGCCACAGGGGGGGAAGAAATGAGCAGTTCTTC	CASSHRGGRNEQFF	TRBJ2-1	TRBV4-3	NA	few
TGTGCCAGCAGAACCTATTCCGGGACATACTATTCTGGCTACACCTTC	CASRTYSGTYYSGYTF	TRBJ1-2	TRBV27	NA	many
TGTGCCAGCAGCTTAGCAGGGGCAGCCGCCGGGCCGGAAAAACTGTTTTTT	CASSLAGAAAGPEKLFF	TRBJ1-4	TRBV7-9	NA	few
TGTGCCAGCAGCTTAGGGCGGGGGGGAACAGATACGCAGTATTTT	CASSLGRGGTDTQYF	TRBJ2-3	TRBV12-3/TRBV12-4	TRBD2	many